This record concerns one TCR beta chain sequence. The CDR3 loop spans 14 amino acids. The V gene end was trimmed by 5 bases and the J gene end by 3 bases; junction bases not matched to a gene: 6. Germline V CDR1 and CDR2: PRHDT, FYEKMQ (reference sequence). This entry comes from a study of T cell clones after liver transplantation. Study background: Immunosuppression withdrawal was tried within 2 years after liver transplantation in this trial. Third-party-reactive TCRbeta sequences from pre-transplant mixed lymphocyte reactions served as antigen-independent comparators. At least one year of complete immunosuppression withdrawal without enzymes over twice normal defined tolerance.

Profiled with immunoSEQ multiplex PCR; TCRdb holds only in-frame clones, not every one. The sample records tens of thousands of clones, roughly nine tenths being singletons. This clonotype was obtained from a human patient who received a liver transplant. The T cells may come from the graft donor. The sequencing here drew on CD8+ T cells from blood, taken 12 months after liver transplant. This chain uses TRBV13 with TRBJ1-1, with TRBD1 identical over 7 bases. For the CDR3, the DNA is TGTGCCAGCAGCGATACAGGGGTGGACACTGAAGCTTTCTTT. Its protein product is CASSDTGVDTEAFF. Supplemented by reference TRBV13 and TRBJ1-1, the full variable domain reads AAGVIQSPRHLIKEKRETATLKCYPIPRHDTVYWYQQGPGQDPQFLISFYEKMQSDKGSIPDRFSAQQFSDYHSELNMSSLELGDSALYFCASSDTGVDTEAFFGQGTRLTVV.